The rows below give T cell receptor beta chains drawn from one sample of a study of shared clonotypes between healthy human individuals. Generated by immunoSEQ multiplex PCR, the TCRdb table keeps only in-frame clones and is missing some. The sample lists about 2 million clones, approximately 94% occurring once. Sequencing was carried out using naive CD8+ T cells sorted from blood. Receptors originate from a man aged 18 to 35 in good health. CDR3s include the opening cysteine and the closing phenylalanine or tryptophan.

CASSLTLYGYTF	TRBV13	TRBJ1-2
CASSLVPGDEQYF	TRBV5-5	TRBJ2-7
CSVEDLPELNTEAFF	TRBV29-1	TRBJ1-1
CASSPPGTYEQYF	TRBV6-5	TRBJ2-7
CASSARTGATYEQYF	TRBV13	TRBJ2-7
CASSLVAGGAFTDTQYF	TRBV7-9	TRBJ2-3
CASSFSWTTPLETQYF	TRBV5-4	TRBJ2-5
CASSPWLHTEAFF	TRBV6-1	TRBJ1-1
CASSRGGASYEQYF	TRBV4-1	TRBJ2-7
CASSLEREFYNEQFF	TRBV7-6	TRBJ2-1
CASSLVYTEAFF	TRBV13	TRBJ1-1
CASSEDFYEQYF	TRBV2	TRBJ2-7
CASSQMGGAGELFF	TRBV14	TRBJ2-2